The TCR beta chain described here comes from a study of T cells after yellow fever vaccination. Overall study results and limits: CD4 and CD8 compartments shared a small share of clonotypes, likely from convergent recombination.

This clonotype appeared a few times. Its specificity is unknown. From the 5' RACE reads, TCRdb called clonotypes with MiXCR, one entry per CDR3 protein. The sample lists 500,000 to 550,000 distinct CDR3 sequences; just over 20% were seen once. This CDR3 has 14 residues. With 2 bases removed from V and 0 bases from J, the gap between germline ends came to 8 bases. Sequenced here: PBMCs, sampled approximately 20 days after the first yellow fever vaccination. This TCR was recovered from a man between 18 and 29 years old who received the YFV17D yellow fever vaccine. The chain carries TRBV12-3 or TRBV12-4 and TRBJ2-7, with D possibly being TRBD1 (6 bases). The CDR3 region has the DNA TGTGCCAGCAGTTTACAGGGGTACTCCTACGAGCAGTACTTC. This translates into CASSLQGYSYEQYF.